This TCR beta chain came from a study of shared T cell receptors in the human thymus. Only a few counts were recorded for this clone. Libraries were prepared by immunoSEQ multiplex PCR; TCRdb keeps only in-frame clonotypes and omits some of them. In the table there are 550,000 to 800,000 clones, approximately 85% of which are singletons. The CDR3 covers 13 residues. Trimming took 7 bases from V and 4 from J; bases not matched to a gene: 3. CDR1 and CDR2 (germline): MNHEY, SMNVEV (reference sequence). Separately, the same data were catalogued under a study of human thymus T cells. This second study says: During corrective heart surgery, resections were taken, and the thymus tissue came from them. Apparent bias marked the V and J gene usage of thymic and blood repertoires.

The TCR comes from a girl less than two years old with a congenital heart defect. The sequenced material came from thymocytes. The J gene is TRBJ2-4, the V gene TRBV27; TRBD1 agrees at 8 bases. The DNA for the CDR3 is TGTGCCAGCAATCGGACAGGGAAAAACATTCAGTACTTC. Translating gives CASNRTGKNIQYF.